Following are 16 T cell receptor beta chains from one sample sequenced in a study of blood T cell repertoires in COVID-19. Profiling relied on immunoSEQ multiplex PCR, and the TCRdb table lists in-frame clones only, not all of them. Among over 300,000 clones listed, approximately 85% were seen once. Sequenced: peripheral blood. Receptors were obtained from a human donor in a cohort sampled during active COVID-19.

V and J are TRBV9 and TRBJ1-2; D is undetermined. The CDR3 sequence is 13 residues long. V gave up 1 base and J gave up 3 bases, with 7 bases separating them. Germline lookup yields CDR1 SGDLS and CDR2 YYNGEE. The CDR3 region is CASSVTSDYGYTF. DNA for the CDR3: TGTGCCAGCAGCGTAACAAGTGACTATGGCTACACCTTC.

The rearrangement links TRBV12-3 or TRBV12-4 to TRBJ2-1; a weak D match, TRBD2 (5 bases). V lost 9 bases to trimming and J lost 12 bases, with 15 bases between them. CDR3 length: 11 residues. The CDR3 DNA reads as TGTGCCAGTAGCCACCGGGATCCGCAGTTCTTC. Protein: CASSHRDPQFF.

This rearrangement joins TRBV6-5 to TRBJ2-2; tentatively, D is TRBD2 (5 bases). Trimming left V 4 bases short and J 1 base short, with 7 bases between. Germline-derived CDR1 and CDR2 are MNHEY and SVGAGI. This CDR3 region has 14 residues. Here the CDR3 reads CASSSGMNTGELFF. For the CDR3, the DNA is TGTGCCAGCAGTTCCGGGATGAACACCGGGGAGCTGTTTTTT.

The rearrangement links TRBV7-2 to TRBJ2-3; 9 bases are a match to TRBD2. The CDR3 totals 18 residues. Trimming removed 3 bases from V and 2 bases from J; junction bases left unmatched: 12. CDR1 SGHTA and CDR2 FQGNSA come from the germline V gene. The CDR3 nucleotides are TGTGCCAGCAGCTTGTATCCTTGGCGGGGGGGATACACAGATACGCAGTATTTT. This encodes CASSLYPWRGGYTDTQYF.

The CDR3 DNA is TGTGCCAGCAGCTTAGGGTCAGAGGCCCATGGCTACACCTTC. Translated: CASSLGSEAHGYTF. V usage is TRBV7-9 and J usage is TRBJ1-2; D remains unclear. The CDR3 loop spans 14 amino acids. V gave up 1 base and J gave up 6 bases, with 12 bases separating them. Germline loops: CDR1 SEHNR, CDR2 FQNEAQ (reference sequence).

This rearrangement joins TRBV6-6 to TRBJ1-1; no definite D call. CDR1 is MNHNY and CDR2 is SVGAGI in the germline V gene (reference sequence). The CDR3 is made up of 13 amino acids. The germline V and J ends were trimmed by 8 bases and 1 base, with 11 bases remaining between them. Here the CDR3 reads CASCSKRNTEAFF. CDR3 nucleotide sequence: TGTGCCAGCTGCTCTAAGCGGAACACTGAAGCTTTCTTT.

V gene TRBV2 combines with J gene TRBJ2-5, with 14 nucleotides matching TRBD2. The CDR3 loop spans 16 amino acids. Germline V gene lookup returns CDR1 SNHLY and CDR2 FYNNEI. Trimming cost V 6 bases and J 2 bases; bases outside gene matches: 5. CDR3 residues: CASSLGLAGGQETQYF. The CDR3 nucleotides are TGTGCCAGCAGCCTAGGACTAGCGGGGGGACAAGAGACCCAGTACTTC.

This rearrangement joins TRBV19 to TRBJ1-1; D remains unclear. This CDR3 contains 16 residues. Trimming removed 4 bases from V and 2 bases from J, with 17 bases in between. Per germline, CDR1 LNHDA and CDR2 SQIVND (reference sequence). The CDR3 coding sequence is TGTGCCAGTAGTACCCCCGAGGAGGGCCCTAACACTGAAGCTTTCTTT. Translation gives CASSTPEEGPNTEAFF.

The genes are TRBV9 and TRBJ1-5, with 9 bases fitting TRBD1. There are 15 residues in the CDR3. Per germline, CDR1 SGDLS and CDR2 YYNGEE. After removal of 0 bases from V and 6 bases from J, the junction contained 4 bases not matched to a gene. CDR3 residues: CASSVGGDRAQPQHF. CDR3 sequence (DNA): TGTGCCAGCAGCGTAGGAGGGGACAGGGCTCAGCCCCAGCATTTT.

The J gene is TRBJ1-2, the V gene TRBV7-9, with 8 bases that match TRBD1. V lost 5 bases and J lost 3; bases outside the gene matches: 8. Germline assignment: CDR1 SEHNR and CDR2 FQNEAQ (reference sequence). The CDR3 sequence is 15 residues long. The CDR3 reads CASSANRGEDYGYTF. The CDR3 coding sequence is TGTGCCAGCAGCGCGAACAGGGGGGAGGACTATGGCTACACCTTC. The entire variable domain, with the rest obtained from reference TRBV7-9 and TRBJ1-2, is as follows: DTGVSQNPRHKITKRGQNVTFRCDPISEHNRLYWYRQTLGQGPEFLTYFQNEAQLEKSRLLSDRFSAERPKGSFSTLEIQRTEQGDSAMYLCASSANRGEDYGYTFGSGTRLTVV.

This clone came up a few times. The V and J genes are TRBV3-1 (or the pseudogene TRBV3-2) and TRBJ1-2; 12 bases fit TRBD1. Unmatched junction bases numbered 9, after V lost 4 bases and J lost 3 bases. The CDR3 extends over 17 amino acids. Germline V gene data show CDR1 as LGHDT and CDR2 as YNNKEL (reference sequence). The CDR3 protein is CASSLGRDRGLHYGYTF. The CDR3 DNA reads TGTGCCAGCAGCCTAGGGCGGGACAGGGGGCTACACTATGGCTACACCTTC.

V usage is TRBV5-6 and J usage is TRBJ1-4; TRBD1 agrees at 8 bases. Germline-derived CDR1 and CDR2 are SGHDT and YYEEEE. Trimming cost V 3 bases and J 7 bases; bases outside gene matches: 8. The CDR3 contains 15 residues. The CDR3 nucleotides read TGTGCCAGCAGCTCTCGACAGGGGAGAGGTGAAAAACTGTTTTTT. Translating it yields CASSSRQGRGEKLFF.

This sequence joins TRBV25-1 and TRBJ1-2; a weak D match, TRBD1 (6 bases). The CDR3 consists of 14 residues. The V end lost 1 base, the J end lost 8 bases, and 14 bases lay between the germline ends. From germline, CDR1 is MGHDK and CDR2 SYGVNS. DNA of the CDR3: TGTGCCAGCAGTGAATCCCCAGGGGCCGAGGGCTACACCTTC. Its translation is CASSESPGAEGYTF.

This rearrangement joins TRBV21-1 to TRBJ2-7; no DNA check was done on the table's D call, TRBD1. TRBV21-1 is a pseudogene. The CDR3 sequence is 15 residues long. The CDR3 loop is CASSGPGTATYEQYF. DNA of the CDR3: TGTGCCAGCAGCGGGCCCGGGACAGCTACCTACGAGCAGTACTTC.

This clone was observed once. The V call is TRBV18, the J call TRBJ1-6, with TRBD1 as a possible D gene (6 bases). Germline V gives CDR1 KGHSH, CDR2 LQKENI. The CDR3 runs to 15 residues. With 0 bases removed from V and 5 bases from J, the gap between germline ends came to 8 bases. The CDR3 reads CASSPPGHDNSPLHF. The DNA for the CDR3 is TGTGCCAGCTCACCACCGGGACACGATAATTCACCCCTCCACTTT.

The V gene is TRBV29-1, the J gene TRBJ1-2, with TRBD1 as a possible D gene (6 bases). The CDR3 extends over 13 amino acids. V shed 4 bases and J shed 2 bases, with 11 bases lying between them. Germline CDR1 SQVTM, CDR2 ANQGSEA. DNA of the CDR3: TGCAGCGTTGGGGAGGGGGGCAACTATGGCTACACCTTC. This sequence encodes CSVGEGGNYGYTF.